A single sample is the source of the 4 T cell receptor beta chains below, sequenced in a study of T-cell memory formation after mild COVID-19. TCRdb reanalysed the 5' RACE reads using MiXCR and keeps one entry per CDR3 protein. The sample records tens of thousands of distinct CDR3 sequences, 10% to 15% being singletons. Sequenced: PBMCs or a T cell subset sorted from them (not recorded which). Receptors were obtained from an adult woman who had mild COVID-19 (a few samples of this study predate the infection). Cell type and time point are not known.

This chain's CDR3 is CASSPALQTANTGELFF. The CDR3 nucleotides read TGTGCCAGCAGCCCCGCCCTCCAGACAGCGAACACCGGGGAGCTGTTTTTT. The chain combines TRBV7-9 with TRBJ2-2; a weak D match, TRBD1 (5 bases). This CDR3 region has 17 residues. V was clipped by 5 bases and J by 0 bases, with 16 bases between them. Per the germline V gene, CDR1 is SEHNR and CDR2 is FQNEAQ (reference sequence).

This clonotype has only a few counts. The J gene is TRBJ2-7, the V gene TRBV5-6, with D uncertain. V was cut by 0 bases and J by 6 bases, with 10 bases left in between. CDR3 size: 13 residues. Germline V gene lookup returns CDR1 SGHDT and CDR2 YYEEEE. This CDR3 reads CASSLGASSEQYF. The CDR3 bases are TGTGCCAGCAGCTTGGGTGCGTCGTCCGAGCAGTACTTC.

The chain employs TRBV6-5 and TRBJ2-3; D possibly corresponds to TRBD2 (5 bases). The CDR3 is made up of 18 amino acids. Germline V lookup: CDR1 MNHEY, CDR2 SVGAGI. Trimming left V 7 bases short and J 2 bases short, with 25 bases between. CDR3 coding DNA: TGTGCCAGCACCCCGGATGGAGGCCCCCCGTTTAACACAGATACGCAGTATTTT. Translating gives CASTPDGGPPFNTDTQYF.

This clonotype was found a few times. The CDR3 coding sequence is TGCGCCAGCAGCTTGGGGCGGGGGAACACTGAAGCTTTCTTT. It is translated as CASSLGRGNTEAFF. The V and J genes are TRBV5-1 and TRBJ1-1; D ambiguous. The germline V and J ends were trimmed by 0 bases and 1 base, with 7 bases remaining between them. Germline V gene data show CDR1 as SGHRS and CDR2 as YFSETQ. The CDR3 is made up of 14 amino acids.